This T cell receptor (beta chain) stems from a study of OX40 agonist ivuxolimab in advanced cancers. The study, taken as a whole, reports: Mean expanded clone counts were higher in CD8+ than CD4+ T cells. Nonresponders included some who also had low normalized T-cell clonal expansion.

The method was immunoSEQ multiplex PCR; TCRdb's version includes in-frame clones alone and lacks a portion of them. Of more than 30,000 clones detected, around 80% appear once; the ten largest clones hold 11%. A remark on this clone: The target antigen is unknown.

The material was CD4+ or CD8+ T cells sorted from blood, obtained in a trial of the OX40 agonist ivuxolimab. The TCR was taken from an adult with an advanced solid tumor such as melanoma, head and neck, liver or kidney cancer.

The CDR3 nucleotides read TGTGCCAGCAGCTTAGGGAGGGATACGCAGTATTTT. As protein: CASSLGRDTQYF. The rearrangement joins TRBV7-8 to TRBJ2-3; TRBD2 is a possible D gene (5 bases). CDR1 SGHVS and CDR2 FQNEAQ come from the germline V gene. CDR3 length: 12 amino acids. V dropped 1 base and J dropped 6 bases, with 5 bases sitting between them.